These T cell receptor beta chains were read from a single sample in a study of Ad26.COV2.S vaccination and SARS-CoV-2 variants. The repertoire was sequenced with immunoSEQ multiplex PCR; TCRdb's copy has only in-frame clones and lacks some. The sample lists roughly 460,000 clones; 80% to 90% were seen once. The starting material was peripheral blood, obtained in a trial of Ad26.COV2.S vaccine versus placebo. These receptor sequences come from a person aged 18-60 years who received the Ad26.COV2.S COVID-19 vaccine or a placebo. The CDR3 runs from the conserved cysteine through the conserved F or W. A D gene is named only where the DNA matches it firmly. Size values are once, few and many counts, or a class for expanded clones, and some rows have none.

v_call	clone_size	d_call	j_call	cdr3_aa	cdr3_nt
TRBV7-2	once	TRBD1	TRBJ1-6	CASSLVEGASSPLHF	TGTGCCAGCAGCTTAGTCGAGGGGGCTTCCTCACCCCTCCACTTT
TRBV15	-	TRBD2	TRBJ2-2	CATSRGRTSDRTGELFF	TGTGCCACCAGCAGAGGGAGGACTAGCGATAGGACCGGGGAGCTGTTTTTT
TRBV5-1	-	-	TRBJ2-7	CASSPTRGAYEQYF	TGCGCCAGCAGCCCAACCCGGGGAGCCTACGAGCAGTACTTC
TRBV18	-	TRBD1	TRBJ1-1	CASSSPGQGATEAFF	TGTGCCAGCTCATCCCCGGGACAGGGGGCCACTGAAGCTTTCTTT
TRBV13	-	TRBD2	TRBJ2-1	CASSLWGGGTPDYNEQFF	TGTGCCAGCAGCTTATGGGGCGGGGGGACCCCGGACTACAATGAGCAGTTCTTC
TRBV7-9	-	-	TRBJ1-1	CASSPRIGNTEAFF	TGTGCCAGCAGCCCTCGAATCGGCAACACTGAAGCTTTCTTT
TRBV28	few	TRBD1	TRBJ1-4	CASKDGTDNEKLFF	TGTGCCAGCAAGGACGGGACAGATAATGAAAAACTGTTTTTT
TRBV6-2/TRBV6-3	-	-	TRBJ1-5	CASSYSGYQPQHF	TGTGCCAGCAGTTACTCCGGGTATCAGCCCCAGCATTTT
TRBV7-2	once	-	TRBJ2-5	CASSLRGAETQYF	TGTGCCAGCAGCTTACGGGGTGCGGAGACCCAGTACTTC
TRBV29-1	-	TRBD2	TRBJ2-3	CSVRRLAGGSDTQYF	TGCAGCGTCCGCCGACTAGCGGGGGGGTCGGATACGCAGTATTTT
TRBV18	-	-	TRBJ1-3	CASSPGRASGNTIYF	TGTGCCAGCTCACCAGGACGGGCCTCTGGAAACACCATATATTTT
TRBV7-2	-	-	TRBJ2-2	CASSPNPGELFF	TGTGCCAGCAGCCCAAATCCCGGGGAGCTGTTTTTT
TRBV27	-	TRBD2	TRBJ2-2	CASGTSGVGGSTGELFF	TGTGCCAGCGGGACTAGCGGGGTCGGTGGTAGCACCGGGGAGCTGTTTTTT
TRBV11-2	-	TRBD2	TRBJ2-1	CASSPLAGAYNEQFF	TGTGCCAGCAGCCCGTTAGCGGGAGCCTACAATGAGCAGTTCTTC
TRBV30	-	-	TRBJ2-2	CAWERGGRTGELFF	TGTGCCTGGGAAAGGGGGGGGCGCACCGGGGAGCTGTTTTTT
TRBV5-8	-	-	TRBJ2-1	CASSLEPGAYNEQFF	TGTGCCAGCAGCTTGGAGCCAGGGGCTTACAATGAGCAGTTCTTC
TRBV18	-	-	TRBJ1-3	CASSPLSDNSGNTIYF	TGTGCCAGCTCACCCCTTTCAGACAACTCTGGAAACACCATATATTTT
TRBV12-3/TRBV12-4	-	-	TRBJ2-5	CASSLKSETQYF	TGTGCCAGCAGTTTAAAAAGCGAGACCCAGTACTTC
TRBV15	-	TRBD2	TRBJ2-1	CATSGTGTSGGAYNEQFF	TGTGCCACCAGCGGCACCGGGACTAGCGGGGGGGCCTACAATGAGCAGTTCTTC
TRBV10-3	-	-	TRBJ1-1	CAIRGHSNTEAFF	TGTGCCATCAGGGGACATTCGAACACTGAAGCTTTCTTT
TRBV25-1	-	-	TRBJ1-2	CASRGEGYGYTF	TGTGCCAGCAGGGGAGAGGGCTATGGCTACACCTTC
TRBV5-6	-	-	TRBJ1-6	CASSLAGSSYNSPLHF	TGTGCCAGCAGCTTGGCTGGCAGCTCCTATAATTCACCCCTCCACTTT
TRBV20-1	-	TRBD2	TRBJ2-1	CSASRGGSLWNEQFF	TGCAGTGCTAGTCGGGGCGGGAGTCTTTGGAATGAGCAGTTCTTC
TRBV2	-	-	TRBJ1-6	CATGREFGSPLHF	TGTGCCACGGGCAGGGAGTTCGGTTCACCCCTCCACTTT
TRBV7-6	-	-	TRBJ2-7	CASSLGTRGGTYEQYF	TGTGCCAGCAGCTTAGGAACCAGGGGGGGTACCTACGAGCAGTACTTC
TRBV12-3/TRBV12-4	-	-	TRBJ1-2	CASSLRGGYGYTF	TGTGCCAGCAGTTTAAGGGGAGGGTATGGCTACACCTTC
TRBV2	-	TRBD1	TRBJ2-7	CASTRDSLNPSYEQYF	TGTGCCAGCACTCGGGACAGCCTCAACCCGTCCTACGAGCAGTACTTC
TRBV11-2	-	TRBD2	TRBJ2-4	CASSKRESLTKNIQYF	TGTGCCAGCAGCAAGCGGGAGAGTCTTACCAAAAACATTCAGTACTTC
TRBV28	once	-	TRBJ2-1	CASSFQARDYNEQFF	TGTGCCAGCAGTTTTCAGGCCAGGGACTACAATGAGCAGTTCTTC
TRBV3-1/TRBV3-2	-	TRBD2	TRBJ2-3	CASSPRLAGVDTQYF	TGTGCCAGCAGCCCCCGACTAGCGGGAGTAGATACGCAGTATTTT
TRBV7-9	-	-	TRBJ1-5	CASSLGGDNQPQHF	TGTGCCAGCAGCTTAGGGGGGGACAATCAGCCCCAGCATTTT
TRBV15	-	-	TRBJ2-2	CATSRDAVLALNTGELFF	TGTGCCACCAGCAGAGATGCCGTACTAGCCCTAAACACCGGGGAGCTGTTTTTT
TRBV7-2	-	-	TRBJ2-6	CASSLLAVLLGANVLTF	TGTGCCAGCAGCTTACTGGCCGTCCTTCTCGGGGCCAACGTCCTGACTTTC
TRBV29-1	-	-	TRBJ2-7	CSVLGLSYEQYF	TGCAGCGTTTTAGGGCTCTCCTACGAGCAGTACTTC
TRBV10-3	-	-	TRBJ2-1	CAITSRSSGGNRNNEQFF	TGTGCCATCACATCCCGGTCTTCTGGCGGGAATAGGAACAATGAGCAGTTCTTC
TRBV7-9	-	TRBD1	TRBJ2-7	CASSLWDRAYEQYF	TGTGCCAGCAGCTTATGGGACAGGGCCTACGAGCAGTACTTC
TRBV7-9	-	-	TRBJ2-1	CASSAQGSNEQFF	TGTGCCAGCAGCGCACAGGGTTCTAATGAGCAGTTCTTC
TRBV5-3	-	-	TRBJ2-3	CARRFLGLDTDTQYF	TGTGCCAGAAGGTTCCTGGGGTTGGACACAGATACGCAGTATTTT